This entry lists 19 T cell receptor beta chains sequenced from one sample in a study of blood T cell repertoires in COVID-19 (dated by TCRdb to the early 2020s). Receptors were amplified or captured by the immunoSEQ multiplex PCR assay. TCRdb carries this immuneACCESS record with in-frame sequences only. Its versions omit some clonotypes, under half of them owing to an unresolved V gene in the studies checked, with the rest unexplained. The table for this sample lists some 330,000 clones; under 90% of them were counted only once. Around 4.6% of the sample is held by the ten biggest clonotypes. The source material was PBMCs or T cells enriched from blood (not recorded which). The source of these receptors is a man under 40 who had recovered from COVID-19.

The gene calls are TRBV11-2 and TRBJ1-2; no reliable D call. The ends were cut back, 5 bases at V and 5 bases at J, with 6 bases in the middle. The CDR3 has 11 residues. Germline CDR1 is SGHAT and CDR2 is FQNNGV. CDR3 sequence: CASSVQYGYTF. The CDR3 coding sequence is TGTGCCAGCAGCGTCCAATATGGCTACACCTTC.

There are many counts of this clone. This chain links TRBV4-1 with TRBJ1-5, with 7 bases that match TRBD1. This CDR3 spans 14 amino acids. Germline V gives CDR1 MGHRA, CDR2 YSYEKL. The V segment lost 4 bases and the J segment 3 bases; nucleotides outside the gene matches: 3. The CDR3 DNA reads TGCGCCAGCAGCCTCGGACAGGCCAATCAGCCCCAGCATTTT. Amino acid sequence: CASSLGQANQPQHF.

This chain uses TRBV6-1 with TRBJ2-6; 10 positions agree with TRBD1. Germline assignment: CDR1 MNHNS and CDR2 SASEGT. The CDR3 runs 17 residues. V gave up 4 bases and J gave up 4 bases; unmatched junction bases: 7. The CDR3 protein is CASSGPGTGAGANVLTF. The CDR3 coding sequence is TGTGCCAGCAGTGGTCCCGGGACAGGGGCCGGGGCCAACGTCCTGACTTTC.

J is TRBJ2-7 and V is TRBV5-1; 8 nucleotides align to TRBD1. The V segment lost 2 bases and the J segment 2 bases; nucleotides outside the gene matches: 3. The V gene's germline CDR1 is SGHRS and CDR2 YFSETQ. The CDR3 consists of 14 residues. CDR3 nucleotides: TGCGCCAGCAGCTTCTGGACAGGGACCTACGAGCAGTACTTC. This encodes CASSFWTGTYEQYF. The whole variable domain, remainder taken from reference TRBV5-1 and TRBJ2-7, is KAGVTQTPRYLIKTRGQQVTLSCSPISGHRSVSWYQQTPGQGLQFLFEYFSETQRNKGNFPGRFSGRQFSNSRSEMNVSTLELGDSALYLCASSFWTGTYEQYFGPGTRLTVT.

This clone was seen only once. The chain carries TRBV4-1 and TRBJ2-7; unclear D gene. Germline-derived CDR1 and CDR2 are MGHRA and YSYEKL. The ends were cut back, 2 bases at V and 0 bases at J, with 14 bases in the middle. CDR3 length: 16 amino acids. The CDR3, as DNA: TGCGCCAGCAGCCAAACTGTACAGAAAAGCTCCTACGAGCAGTACTTC. Its translation: CASSQTVQKSSYEQYF.

The V call is TRBV2, the J call TRBJ2-2; D uncertain. V lost 4 bases, J lost 4 bases, and 7 bases lay in between. Germline CDR1 reads SNHLY; CDR2 reads FYNNEI. The CDR3 extends over 13 amino acids. Here the CDR3 DNA reads TGTGCCAGCAGTGTACAACGCACCGGGGAGCTGTTTTTT. Encoded protein: CASSVQRTGELFF. Looking up the rest from reference TRBV2 and TRBJ2-2 gives the full variable domain: EPEVTQTPSHQVTQMGQEVILRCVPISNHLYFYWYRQILGQKVEFLVSFYNNEISEKSEIFDDQFSVERPDGSNFTLKIRSTKLEDSAMYFCASSVQRTGELFFGEGSRLTVL.

The V call is TRBV27, the J call TRBJ2-3, with 8 bases identical to TRBD2. The junction had 7 bases not matched to a gene; V was cut back by 5 bases and J by 6 bases. The CDR3 covers 14 residues. Looked up from germline, CDR1 is MNHEY and CDR2 is SMNVEV (reference sequence). The CDR3 DNA reads TGTGCCAGCAGTACTGGACTAGCTCCGGATACGCAGTATTTT. It codes for CASSTGLAPDTQYF.

The chain carries TRBV3-1 (or the pseudogene TRBV3-2) and TRBJ1-1; 8 bases are shared with TRBD1. J gave up 8 bases and V 4 bases, and 3 bases lay outside the gene matches. This CDR3 region has 12 residues. CDR1 LGHDT and CDR2 YNNKEL come from the germline V gene (reference sequence). The CDR3 sequence: CASSRWDREAFF. CDR3 bases: TGTGCCAGCAGCCGGTGGGACAGGGAAGCTTTCTTT.

This chain connects TRBV27 to TRBJ1-2; 7 positions match TRBD1. J lost 5 bases, V lost 4 bases, and 4 bases had no gene match. This CDR3 contains 13 residues. Looked up from germline, CDR1 is MNHEY and CDR2 is SMNVEV (reference sequence). DNA for the CDR3: TGTGCCAGCAGTTACGGGACAGATTATGGCTACACCTTC. Its protein product is CASSYGTDYGYTF.

Note on this clone: With a much larger clone just one base away, this may be a read error. The chain employs TRBV2 and TRBJ2-7; D possibly corresponds to TRBD2 (5 bases). The V gene's germline CDR1 is SNHLY and CDR2 FYNNEI. This CDR3 comprises 13 residues. Trimming stripped 6 bases from V and 0 bases from J, with 9 bases between. Here the CDR3 DNA reads TGTGCCAGCAGCCGGGATAGCTCCTACGAGCAGTACTTC. It codes for CASSRDSSYEQYF.

V gene TRBV9 combines with J gene TRBJ2-5; 8 bases fit TRBD2. Germline values: CDR1 SGDLS, CDR2 YYNGEE. The CDR3 length is 14 residues. V lost 3 bases to trimming and J lost 4 bases; unmatched junction nucleotides: 5. CDR3 in DNA: TGTGCCAGCAGCGCTAGCACTAGCGGAGAGACCCAGTACTTC. This encodes CASSASTSGETQYF.

The chain links TRBV30 to TRBJ1-3; D gene ambiguous. Trimming shortened V by 5 bases and J by 4 bases, and 12 bases separated the two germline ends. This CDR3 region has 13 residues. Germline values: CDR1 GTSNPN, CDR2 SVGIG (reference sequence). The CDR3 sequence is CAWEAGVGNTIYF. The CDR3 DNA is TGTGCCTGGGAGGCGGGTGTCGGAAACACCATATATTTT.

This chain joins TRBV3-1 (or the pseudogene TRBV3-2) and TRBJ2-5; 9 bases fit TRBD2. The CDR3 loop spans 17 amino acids. Germline V gene lookup returns CDR1 LGHDT and CDR2 YNNKEL (reference sequence). After removal of 0 bases from V and 1 base from J, the junction contained 6 bases not matched to a gene. CDR3 nucleotide sequence: TGTGCCAGCAGCCAAGATCCGCTAGCGGGGACCCAAGAGACCCAGTACTTC. Translated: CASSQDPLAGTQETQYF.

CDR3 in amino acids: CASSPSGGAGETQYF. CDR3 nucleotides: TGTGCCAGCAGCCCTAGCGGGGGGGCGGGGGAGACCCAGTACTTC. V and J are TRBV7-9 and TRBJ2-5, with TRBD2 matching over 12 bases. V shed 5 bases, J shed 5 bases, and the junction held 6 bases outside the gene matches. Germline-derived CDR1 and CDR2 are SEHNR and FQNEAQ (reference sequence). The CDR3 spans 15 residues.

The chain combines TRBV2 with TRBJ2-7; 9 nucleotides align to TRBD1. Germline V gene data show CDR1 as SNHLY and CDR2 as FYNNEI. J lost 2 bases, V lost 1 base, and 3 bases had no gene match. This CDR3 comprises 15 residues. The CDR3 coding sequence is TGTGCCAGCAGTGAAGGGACAGGGGACACCTACGAGCAGTACTTC. Translation: CASSEGTGDTYEQYF.

The chain uses TRBV9 and TRBJ1-2, with D perhaps TRBD1 (6 bases). There are 12 residues in the CDR3. Trimming pared 6 bases from V and 2 bases from J, leaving 8 bases between. Germline CDR1 is SGDLS and CDR2 is YYNGEE. The CDR3 DNA reads TGTGCCAGCACCGGACAGAACTATGGCTACACCTTC. It codes for CASTGQNYGYTF.

This clone occurred once. J is TRBJ1-3 and V is TRBV5-1; D is ambiguous. In germline, CDR1 is SGHRS, CDR2 YFSETQ. Between the trimmed V and J ends, which lost 1 base and 4 bases, there was a span of 6 bases. This CDR3 has 13 amino acids. As DNA, the CDR3 is TGCGCCAGCAGCTTGCCACAGGGAAACACCATATATTTT. Its protein product is CASSLPQGNTIYF.

This clone was seen once. This chain connects TRBV10-1 to TRBJ2-2, with 12 bases matching TRBD2. The CDR3 totals 12 residues. CDR1 and CDR2 (germline): WNHNN, SYGVQD (reference sequence). V shed 9 bases and J 7 bases; nucleotides not matched to a gene: 0. CDR3 in DNA: TGCGCCAGGACTAGCGGGAGCGGGGAGCTGTTTTTT. This translates into CARTSGSGELFF.

The genes are TRBV7-9 and TRBJ1-1; D call uncertain. V was clipped by 5 bases and J by 1 base, with 8 bases between them. The CDR3 runs to 13 residues. CDR1 SEHNR and CDR2 FQNEAQ come from the germline V gene (reference sequence). CDR3 nucleotide sequence: TGTGCCAGCAGCCTCCCGCGGAACACTGAAGCTTTCTTT. Protein sequence: CASSLPRNTEAFF.